What follows is one TCR beta chain and its context. What it binds is unknown. This sample is drawn from a study of PD-1 blockade in classical Hodgkin lymphoma. Study conclusions and caveats: CD4+ TCR diversity, unlike CD8+, rose significantly by C4D1. Partial responders and progressors had significantly lower baseline TCR diversity. The authors have not defined what causes the repertoire differences, possibly disease activity or prior therapy.

Clones were sequenced by immunoSEQ multiplex PCR, and TCRdb holds only the in-frame ones, with some missing. The sample holds about 32,000 clones; around 81% are singletons and the top ten take about 18%. The CDR3 runs to 15 residues. In germline, CDR1 is MNHEY, CDR2 SMNVEV (reference sequence). V shed 8 bases, J shed 3 bases, and the junction held 11 bases outside the gene matches. Time point of the sample: cycle 4 day 1 (C4D1), after more than 5 weeks of nivolumab. Brentuximab vedotin exposure varied, and every patient relapsed after autologous stem cell transplantation. The chain uses TRBV27 and TRBJ2-3, with 7 bases matching TRBD2. This sequence originates from a human donor with classical Hodgkin lymphoma. The sequencing used peripheral blood mononuclear cells (PBMCs), collected before the fourth cycle of nivolumab. The CDR3 reads CASQPSGYTTDTQYF. In DNA form, the CDR3 reads TGTGCCAGCCAACCTAGCGGTTATACGACAGATACGCAGTATTTT.